One sample yielded the 32 T cell receptor beta chains listed below, sequenced in a study of cytomegalovirus exposure and HLA in healthy donors. Clones were read by immunoSEQ multiplex PCR, and TCRdb kept only the in-frame ones, dropping some. In the table there are approximately 160,000 clones, 75% to 95% of which are singletons. The specimen sequenced was PBMCs. These receptors were obtained from a woman between 18 and 29 years old in good health and CMV-seropositive.

The gene calls are TRBV5-6 and TRBJ2-3, with TRBD2 identical over 8 bases. There are 15 residues in the CDR3. Trimming at V came to 3 bases and at J to 0 bases, leaving 3 bases not matched to a gene. The V gene's germline CDR1 is SGHDT and CDR2 YYEEEE. The CDR3 DNA sequence: TGTGCCAGCAGCTACGGACTAGCTAGCACAGATACGCAGTATTTT. It specifies CASSYGLASTDTQYF.

This clone was detected once. This rearrangement joins TRBV5-6 to TRBJ1-2; 8 bases match TRBD1. In germline, CDR1 is SGHDT, CDR2 YYEEEE. The length of the CDR3 is 15 residues. J lost 2 bases, V lost 2 bases, and 5 bases had no gene match. In nucleotides, the CDR3 is TGTGCCAGCAGCTTCCGGGACAGGAGAAACTATGGCTACACCTTC. It encodes CASSFRDRRNYGYTF. The complete variable domain, with remaining parts taken from reference TRBV5-6 and TRBJ1-2, reads DAGVTQSPTHLIKTRGQQVTLRCSPKSGHDTVSWYQQALGQGPQFIFQYYEEEERQRGNFPDRFSGHQFPNYSSELNVNALLLGDSALYLCASSFRDRRNYGYTFGSGTRLTVV.

This clone turned up a few times. The chain joins TRBV28 to TRBJ1-2; TRBD1 is a possible D gene (5 bases). The CDR3 has 14 residues. Trimming took off 6 bases at V and 7 bases at J, with 18 bases between the two ends. CDR1 is MDHEN and CDR2 is SYDVKM in the germline V gene. The CDR3 here is CASSYPRERGGYTF. DNA for the CDR3: TGTGCCAGCAGCTACCCCCGAGAAAGGGGTGGCTACACCTTC.

This chain uses TRBV6-1 with TRBJ2-5; TRBD2 agrees at 12 bases. From germline, CDR1 is MNHNS and CDR2 SASEGT. V lost 2 bases to trimming and J lost 6 bases; unmatched junction nucleotides: 4. The CDR3 covers 15 residues. The CDR3 DNA follows: TGTGCCAGCAGTGAACTAGCGGGGGGGATAAAGACCCAGTACTTC. Encoded protein: CASSELAGGIKTQYF.

The chain couples TRBV5-4 to TRBJ2-7, with 10 bases lining up with TRBD2. This CDR3 region has 14 residues. Germline V lookup: CDR1 SGHNT, CDR2 YYREEE (reference sequence). The junction had 6 bases not matched to a gene; V was cut back by 3 bases and J by 6 bases. The CDR3 DNA sequence: TGTGCCAGCAGCTCTAGCGGGAGCTTTCTCGAGCAGTACTTC. Amino acids: CASSSSGSFLEQYF.

This rearrangement joins TRBV5-5 to TRBJ2-3, with 13 positions matching TRBD2. The CDR3 runs 18 residues. CDR1 SGHKS and CDR2 YYEKEE come from the germline V gene (reference sequence). With V trimmed by 2 bases and J by 2 bases, 8 bases remained unmatched. CDR3 loop: CASSFPLAGGPITDTQYF. The CDR3 bases are TGTGCCAGCAGCTTCCCACTAGCGGGGGGGCCTATCACAGATACGCAGTATTTT.

The chain carries TRBV7-9 and TRBJ1-1, with 7 bases identical to TRBD1. Germline V gene lookup returns CDR1 SEHNR and CDR2 FQNEAQ (reference sequence). The length of the CDR3 is 14 residues. V was pared by 3 bases and J by 7 bases, with 8 bases of the junction left unmatched. The CDR3 DNA sequence: TGTGCCAGCAGCTTCGGGGGGGACAGATTTGAAGCTTTCTTT. Amino acids: CASSFGGDRFEAFF.

This chain links TRBV6-1 with TRBJ2-2, with a tentative D call TRBD1 (5 bases). The CDR3 is 14 amino acids. In germline, CDR1 is MNHNS, CDR2 SASEGT. The V end lost 7 bases, the J end lost 5 bases, and 14 bases lay between the germline ends. CDR3 sequence (DNA): TGTGCCAGCACCCCGGCCGCAGGGACCGGGGAGCTGTTTTTT. Translating it yields CASTPAAGTGELFF.

This chain links TRBV16 with TRBJ2-6, with 8 bases identical to TRBD1. Germline V gives CDR1 KGHSY, CDR2 FQNENV. The ends lost 5 bases at V and 5 bases at J; junction bases unmatched: 8. The length of the CDR3 is 16 residues. CDR3 loop: CASSILQGAWANVLTF. CDR3 bases: TGTGCCAGCAGCATACTTCAGGGGGCGTGGGCCAACGTCCTGACTTTC.

This clone was counted only a few times. V and J are TRBV30 and TRBJ1-1; D unresolved. V gave up 5 bases and J gave up 5 bases, with 6 bases separating them. This CDR3 comprises 10 residues. The germline gives CDR1 GTSNPN, CDR2 SVGIG (reference sequence). The CDR3 nucleotides are TGTGCCTGGGGAGGGACTGAAGCTTTCTTT. Its translation: CAWGGTEAFF.

In its sample, this clone was seen a few times. The chain has TRBV2 and TRBJ1-2; a possible D gene is TRBD1 (5 bases). The CDR3 sequence is 13 residues long. Trimming shortened V by 3 bases and J by 8 bases, and 13 bases separated the two germline ends. Germline assignment: CDR1 SNHLY and CDR2 FYNNEI. The DNA for the CDR3 is TGTGCCAGCAGTGATCGGGGGATCCGCGGCTACACCTTC. This gives the protein CASSDRGIRGYTF.

Regarding this clone: This may be a read error, as it is one base from a much larger clone. The same CDR3 is also encoded by other DNA sequences in this sample. The rearrangement links TRBV9 to TRBJ2-5; D is perhaps TRBD1 or TRBD2 (5 bases each). In germline, CDR1 is SGDLS, CDR2 YYNGEE. The CDR3 consists of 13 residues. This chain's CDR3 is CASSVEGIETQYF. CDR3 coding DNA: TGTGCTAGCAGCGTAGAGGGGATAGAGACCCAGTACTTC.

The chain carries TRBV30 and TRBJ2-7, with D perhaps TRBD2 (6 bases). V lost 0 bases, J lost 9 bases, and 12 bases lay in between. This CDR3 is 12 amino acids long. Germline V gives CDR1 GTSNPN, CDR2 SVGIG (reference sequence). The CDR3 DNA follows: TGTGCCTGGAGTGTTGGTCAGGGAGGGCAGTACTTC. This encodes CAWSVGQGGQYF.

This chain links TRBV28 with TRBJ2-1, with D possibly being TRBD2 (5 bases). This CDR3 region has 13 residues. CDR1 is MDHEN, CDR2 SYDVKM, per germline. Trimming cost V 8 bases and J 9 bases, with 17 bases left between them. The CDR3 DNA sequence: TGTGCCAGCGTTTCGGGTAGCGCAAGTGAGCAGTTCTTC. This translates into CASVSGSASEQFF.

This chain links TRBV9 with TRBJ2-2; 7 bases align to TRBD2. The CDR3 contains 16 residues. J was trimmed by 4 bases and V by 2 bases; bases with no gene match: 8. Per the germline V gene, CDR1 is SGDLS and CDR2 is YYNGEE. This CDR3 is CASSVGGRARTGELFF. DNA for the CDR3: TGTGCCAGCAGCGTCGGGGGGAGGGCGCGCACCGGGGAGCTGTTTTTT.

V usage is TRBV7-2 and J usage is TRBJ1-2, with D perhaps TRBD1 (6 bases). The CDR3 extends over 14 amino acids. Deletions cut 5 bases from V and 4 bases from J, with 14 bases between. From germline, CDR1 is SGHTA and CDR2 FQGNSA. CDR3 region: CASSNNRAGYGYTF. Written as DNA, the CDR3 is TGTGCCAGCAGCAATAACAGGGCTGGCTATGGCTACACCTTC.

The sample holds one count of this clone. J is TRBJ2-3 and V is TRBV5-4; possible D gene TRBD1, 6 bases. The CDR3 length is 14 residues. Trimming shortened V by 4 bases and J by 7 bases, and 16 bases separated the two germline ends. Germline V CDR1 and CDR2: SGHNT, YYREEE (reference sequence). The CDR3 nucleotides read TGTGCCAGCAGCGCCGTTGGGGGCGGGCATACGCAGTATTTT. Amino acids: CASSAVGGGHTQYF.

Written as DNA, the CDR3 is TGTGCCAGCAGTTTGGAGAAGGGGACCGGGGAGCTGTTTTTT. Translation: CASSLEKGTGELFF. The chain is built from TRBV27 and TRBJ2-2, with D perhaps matching TRBD1 (5 bases). There are 14 residues in the CDR3. The V gene lost 3 bases and the J gene lost 5 bases, with 10 bases spanning the gap. Germline CDR1 MNHEY, CDR2 SMNVEV (reference sequence).

The chain couples TRBV19 to TRBJ2-1; 7 bases line up with TRBD1. J lost 2 bases, V lost 4 bases, and 14 bases had no gene match. The CDR3 loop spans 18 amino acids. Germline V CDR1 and CDR2: LNHDA, SQIVND (reference sequence). CDR3 region: CASSTGSTGAFPYNEQFF. CDR3 nucleotides: TGTGCCAGTAGTACGGGGTCCACAGGGGCATTCCCCTACAATGAGCAGTTCTTC.

This chain links TRBV6-1 with TRBJ1-5, with 8 bases lining up with TRBD1. Germline lookup yields CDR1 MNHNS and CDR2 SASEGT. The length of the CDR3 is 17 residues. Trimming cost V 2 bases and J 4 bases; bases outside gene matches: 10. The CDR3 protein is CASSEFGRQGWNQPQHF. The CDR3 DNA sequence: TGTGCCAGCAGTGAATTCGGACGACAGGGGTGGAATCAGCCCCAGCATTTT.

This chain connects TRBV6-4 to TRBJ2-3, with 12 bases identical to TRBD2. The germline V gene encodes CDR1 MRHNA and CDR2 SNTAGT. Germline trimming cut 6 bases from V and 7 bases from J; bases unmatched to any gene: 5. The CDR3 extends over 14 amino acids. The CDR3, as DNA: TGTGCCAGCAGACCTAGCGGGGGGGGATATACGCAGTATTTT. Its translation: CASRPSGGGYTQYF.

This chain joins TRBV7-2 and TRBJ1-5, with 7 positions matching TRBD1. Trimming took 6 bases from V and 4 from J; bases not matched to a gene: 6. Germline lookup yields CDR1 SGHTA and CDR2 FQGNSA. The CDR3 consists of 14 residues. CDR3 region: CASRLTGVNQPQHF. The DNA for the CDR3 is TGTGCCAGCAGGCTAACAGGGGTAAATCAGCCCCAGCATTTT.

This clone appeared once. This chain joins TRBV2 and TRBJ2-7, with D maybe TRBD2 (5 bases). The CDR3 loop spans 13 amino acids. Germline V CDR1 and CDR2: SNHLY, FYNNEI. V was trimmed by 1 base and J by 6 bases, leaving 10 bases between them. CDR3 sequence (DNA): TGTGCCAGCAGTGAAGTCCGACGGGGCGAGCAGTACTTC. Translated: CASSEVRRGEQYF.

The gene calls are TRBV13 and TRBJ2-5; D unresolved. The CDR3 has 13 residues. Germline assignment: CDR1 PRHDT and CDR2 FYEKMQ (reference sequence). The V end was cut by 0 bases, the J end by 2 bases, with 4 bases between. The CDR3 DNA is TGTGCCAGCAGCTTAGGACAGCAAGAGACCCAGTACTTC. Translating it yields CASSLGQQETQYF.

The chain recombines TRBV5-8 with TRBJ1-2; 7 bases are a match to TRBD1. J was trimmed by 6 bases and V by 3 bases; bases with no gene match: 8. Germline V gene lookup returns CDR1 SGHTS and CDR2 YDEGEE. CDR3 length: 14 amino acids. CDR3 DNA: TGTGCCAGCAGCTGGGCCCCCACAGGGGATGGCTACACCTTC. Translation: CASSWAPTGDGYTF.

The chain joins TRBV6-6 to TRBJ1-5, with 8 nucleotides matching TRBD1. Trimming took 0 bases from V and 5 from J; bases not matched to a gene: 3. The CDR3 is 15 amino acids. Germline V lookup: CDR1 MNHNY, CDR2 SVGAGI (reference sequence). CDR3 bases: TGTGCCAGCAGTTACTCGGCAGGGGGCTATCAGCCCCAGCATTTT. It specifies CASSYSAGGYQPQHF.

This chain connects TRBV5-1 to TRBJ1-1; D may be TRBD1 (6 bases). With 1 base removed from V and 4 bases from J, the gap between germline ends came to 11 bases. Germline V gives CDR1 SGHRS, CDR2 YFSETQ. The CDR3 extends over 14 amino acids. The CDR3 nucleotides are TGCGCCAGCAGCTTGTACAGGGTGACCACTGAAGCTTTCTTT. Translating gives CASSLYRVTTEAFF.

The chain recombines TRBV6-5 with TRBJ1-2; D unresolved. V lost 6 bases and J lost 2, with 10 bases in between. The CDR3 consists of 13 residues. Germline lookup yields CDR1 MNHEY and CDR2 SVGAGI. Here the CDR3 reads CASSRTGNYGYTF. CDR3 DNA sequence: TGTGCCAGCAGCCGAACGGGGAACTATGGCTACACCTTC.

The J gene is TRBJ1-2, the V gene TRBV7-9, with 8 bases that match TRBD1. The V segment lost 5 bases and the J segment 4 bases; nucleotides outside the gene matches: 6. Germline CDR1 and CDR2: SEHNR and FQNEAQ (reference sequence). The length of the CDR3 is 14 residues. DNA of the CDR3: TGTGCCAGCAGCACGGGACAGGAAGGCTATGGCTACACCTTC. This sequence encodes CASSTGQEGYGYTF.

V and J are TRBV4-2 and TRBJ1-3, with 7 positions matching TRBD1. CDR3 size: 17 residues. CDR1 is LGHNA and CDR2 is YNFKEQ in the germline V gene. V lost 4 bases, J lost 0 bases, and 9 bases stayed unmatched. The CDR3 spells CASSPSTGLGSGNTIYF. The CDR3 nucleotides are TGTGCCAGCAGCCCTTCGACAGGGTTGGGCTCTGGAAACACCATATATTTT.

CDR3 protein: CASRRQLSYEQYF. The CDR3 DNA sequence: TGTGCCAGCAGGCGGCAGTTGAGCTACGAGCAGTACTTC. The V call is TRBV28, the J call TRBJ2-7; D unclear. The CDR3 has 13 residues. Germline lookup yields CDR1 MDHEN and CDR2 SYDVKM. Trimming pared 6 bases from V and 3 bases from J, leaving 12 bases between.

CDR3 bases: TGTGCCTCCAGCTGGGCGGGGCTATATAGCAATCAGCCCCAGCATTTT. This codes for CASSWAGLYSNQPQHF. The V call is TRBV9, the J call TRBJ1-5; tentative D call: TRBD1 (5 bases). Trimming took off 10 bases at V and 0 bases at J, with 20 bases between the two ends. The germline V gene has CDR1 SGDLS and CDR2 YYNGEE. The CDR3 consists of 16 residues.